A selection of T cell receptor beta chains follows, all from one sample in a study of T cell repertoires in cytomegalovirus infection. No antigen has been assigned to these receptors. TCRdb itself ran the reads through MiXCR, one entry per CDR3 protein. The top ten hold 10% to 15% of the sample, which has 300,000 to 400,000 distinct CDR3 sequences, roughly 25% seen once. Sample: cultured PBMCs, taken from culture after CMV antigen stimulation. The receptor set was obtained from a human donor in good health (CMV status not recorded). Some clones in this sample may be carry-over from other donors' samples. The CDR3 runs from the conserved cysteine through the conserved F or W. Each record gives: clone size, V gene, CDR3 length, D gene, J gene, CDR3 protein, CDR3 DNA. The D gene is left open where the match is weak. Not all rows give a size; the values are once, few, many and, for expanded clones, a class.

clone size: few
V gene: TRBV14
CDR3 length: 14
D gene: TRBD2
J gene: TRBJ2-1
CDR3 protein: CASSPTIAGILQFF
CDR3 DNA: TGTGCCAGCAGCCCAACGATAGCGGGGATATTACAGTTCTTC

clone size: -
V gene: TRBV28
CDR3 length: 18
D gene: TRBD1
J gene: TRBJ1-2
CDR3 protein: CASSPEGGQGVSGYGYTF
CDR3 DNA: TGTGCCAGCAGTCCCGAAGGGGGACAGGGGGTATCGGGCTATGGCTACACCTTC

clone size: -
V gene: TRBV27
CDR3 length: 16
D gene: TRBD1
J gene: TRBJ2-1
CDR3 protein: CASSLRGDRGQDEQFF
CDR3 DNA: TGTGCCAGCAGTTTGCGCGGGGACAGGGGGCAGGATGAGCAGTTCTTC

clone size: once
V gene: TRBV30
CDR3 length: 16
D gene: TRBD2
J gene: TRBJ2-1
CDR3 protein: CAWSPRGTSGKNEQFF
CDR3 DNA: TGTGCCTGGAGTCCACGGGGTACTAGCGGGAAGAATGAGCAGTTCTTC

clone size: -
V gene: TRBV20-1
CDR3 length: 11
D gene: -
J gene: TRBJ2-5
CDR3 protein: CSAGVGETQYF
CDR3 DNA: TGCAGTGCGGGGGTAGGAGAGACCCAGTACTTC

clone size: few
V gene: TRBV19
CDR3 length: 15
D gene: -
J gene: TRBJ2-2
CDR3 protein: CASITPSDYIGELFF
CDR3 DNA: TGTGCCAGTATAACACCTAGCGATTATATCGGGGAGCTGTTTTTT

clone size: few
V gene: TRBV27
CDR3 length: 15
D gene: -
J gene: TRBJ1-1
CDR3 protein: CASSLLPGSSTEAFF
CDR3 DNA: TGTGCCAGCAGTTTATTGCCAGGGAGTTCGACTGAAGCTTTCTTT

clone size: many
V gene: TRBV7-2
CDR3 length: 13
D gene: TRBD2
J gene: TRBJ2-3
CDR3 protein: CASSLETSGRLYF
CDR3 DNA: TGTGCCAGCAGCTTAGAGACTAGCGGGAGGTTGTATTTT

clone size: -
V gene: TRBV5-1
CDR3 length: 18
D gene: -
J gene: TRBJ2-5
CDR3 protein: CASSPRGQRSTSQETQYF
CDR3 DNA: TGCGCCAGCAGCCCAAGAGGACAGCGGTCTACCTCTCAAGAGACCCAGTACTTC

clone size: -
V gene: TRBV7-3
CDR3 length: 14
D gene: TRBD2
J gene: TRBJ2-1
CDR3 protein: CASSLSGTHNEQFF
CDR3 DNA: TGTGCCAGCAGCCTAAGCGGGACCCACAATGAGCAGTTCTTC

clone size: -
V gene: TRBV10-3
CDR3 length: 13
D gene: -
J gene: TRBJ2-1
CDR3 protein: CAISDPSQNEQFF
CDR3 DNA: TGTGCCATCAGTGACCCTAGTCAGAATGAGCAGTTCTTC

clone size: few
V gene: TRBV12-3/TRBV12-4
CDR3 length: 15
D gene: TRBD1
J gene: TRBJ2-5
CDR3 protein: CATKPGTGGRETQYF
CDR3 DNA: TGTGCCACGAAGCCCGGGACAGGGGGCAGGGAGACCCAGTACTTC

clone size: many
V gene: TRBV7-2
CDR3 length: 14
D gene: -
J gene: TRBJ2-1
CDR3 protein: CASSLLTSYTEQFF
CDR3 DNA: TGTGCCAGCAGCTTACTGACTAGTTATACTGAGCAGTTCTTC

clone size: many
V gene: TRBV5-1
CDR3 length: 14
D gene: TRBD1
J gene: TRBJ2-7
CDR3 protein: CASRGTVGSYEQYF
CDR3 DNA: TGCGCCAGCAGGGGGACAGTTGGATCCTACGAGCAGTACTTC

clone size: -
V gene: TRBV6-2/TRBV6-3
CDR3 length: 15
D gene: -
J gene: TRBJ1-5
CDR3 protein: CARDVDSSSNQPQHF
CDR3 DNA: TGTGCCAGGGACGTCGACTCAAGTAGCAATCAGCCCCAGCATTTT

clone size: -
V gene: TRBV7-2
CDR3 length: 15
D gene: -
J gene: TRBJ2-7
CDR3 protein: CASSREVKIAYEQYF
CDR3 DNA: TGTGCCAGCAGCCGAGAAGTCAAGATCGCCTACGAGCAGTACTTC

clone size: -
V gene: TRBV19
CDR3 length: 16
D gene: TRBD2
J gene: TRBJ2-2
CDR3 protein: CASSTLAGANTGELFF
CDR3 DNA: TGTGCCAGTAGTACCCTAGCGGGAGCGAACACCGGGGAGCTGTTTTTT

clone size: many
V gene: TRBV7-2
CDR3 length: 17
D gene: TRBD2
J gene: TRBJ2-1
CDR3 protein: CASSLVWTSGHYNEQFF
CDR3 DNA: TGTGCCAGCAGCTTAGTATGGACTAGCGGCCACTACAATGAGCAGTTCTTC